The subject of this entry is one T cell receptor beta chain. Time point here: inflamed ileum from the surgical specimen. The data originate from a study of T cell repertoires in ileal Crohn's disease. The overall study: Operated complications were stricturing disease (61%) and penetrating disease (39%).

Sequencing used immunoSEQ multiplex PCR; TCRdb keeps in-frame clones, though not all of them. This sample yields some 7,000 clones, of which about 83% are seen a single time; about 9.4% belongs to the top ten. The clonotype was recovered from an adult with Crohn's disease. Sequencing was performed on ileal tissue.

DNA for the CDR3: TGTGCCTGGAGTGTTACGTCGTTCGGGGAGCAGTACTTC. Translated, it gives CAWSVTSFGEQYF. This chain uses TRBV30 with TRBJ2-7; no clear D. With 0 bases removed from V and 7 bases from J, the gap between germline ends came to 13 bases. The CDR3 loop spans 13 amino acids. Germline V gives CDR1 GTSNPN, CDR2 SVGIG (reference sequence).